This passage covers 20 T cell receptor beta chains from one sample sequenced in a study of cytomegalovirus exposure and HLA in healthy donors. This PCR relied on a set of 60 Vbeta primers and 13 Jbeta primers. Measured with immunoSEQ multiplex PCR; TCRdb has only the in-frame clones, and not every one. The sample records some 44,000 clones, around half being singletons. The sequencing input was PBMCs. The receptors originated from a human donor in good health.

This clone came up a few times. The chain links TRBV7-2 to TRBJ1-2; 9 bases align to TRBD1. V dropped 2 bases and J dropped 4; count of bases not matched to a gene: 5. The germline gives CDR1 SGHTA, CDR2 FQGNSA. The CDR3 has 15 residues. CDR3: CASSLPGQGRYGYTF. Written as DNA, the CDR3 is TGTGCCAGCAGCTTACCGGGACAGGGTCGCTATGGCTACACCTTC.

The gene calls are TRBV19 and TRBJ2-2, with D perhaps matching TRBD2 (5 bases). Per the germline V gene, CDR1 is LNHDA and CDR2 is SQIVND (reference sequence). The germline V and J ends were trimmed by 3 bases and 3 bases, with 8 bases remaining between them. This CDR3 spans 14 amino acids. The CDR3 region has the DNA TGTGCCAGTAGTATTGGGCGGGACACCGGGGAGCTGTTTTTT. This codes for CASSIGRDTGELFF.

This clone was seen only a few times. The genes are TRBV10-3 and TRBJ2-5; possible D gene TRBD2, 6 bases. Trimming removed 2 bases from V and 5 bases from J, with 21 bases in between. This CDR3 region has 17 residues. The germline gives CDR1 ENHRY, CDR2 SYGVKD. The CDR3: CAISENGGTGLGETQYF. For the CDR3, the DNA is TGTGCCATCAGTGAGAACGGGGGTACTGGTCTCGGGGAGACCCAGTACTTC.

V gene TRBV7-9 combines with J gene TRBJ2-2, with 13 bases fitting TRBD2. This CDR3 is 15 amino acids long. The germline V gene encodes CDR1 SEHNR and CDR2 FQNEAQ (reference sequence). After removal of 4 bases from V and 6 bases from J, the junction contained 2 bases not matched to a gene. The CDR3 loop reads CASSSTSGRSGELFF. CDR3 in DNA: TGTGCCAGCAGCTCGACTAGCGGGAGGTCCGGGGAGCTGTTTTTT. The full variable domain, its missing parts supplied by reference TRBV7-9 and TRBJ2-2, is DTGVSQNPRHKITKRGQNVTFRCDPISEHNRLYWYRQTLGQGPEFLTYFQNEAQLEKSRLLSDRFSAERPKGSFSTLEIQRTEQGDSAMYLCASSSTSGRSGELFFGEGSRLTVL.

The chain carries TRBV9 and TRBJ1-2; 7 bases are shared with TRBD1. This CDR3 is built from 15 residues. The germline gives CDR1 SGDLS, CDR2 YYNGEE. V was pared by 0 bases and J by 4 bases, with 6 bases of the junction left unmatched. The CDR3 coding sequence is TGTGCCAGCAGCGTAGCCCCAGGGACAGCCTATGGCTACACCTTC. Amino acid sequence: CASSVAPGTAYGYTF.

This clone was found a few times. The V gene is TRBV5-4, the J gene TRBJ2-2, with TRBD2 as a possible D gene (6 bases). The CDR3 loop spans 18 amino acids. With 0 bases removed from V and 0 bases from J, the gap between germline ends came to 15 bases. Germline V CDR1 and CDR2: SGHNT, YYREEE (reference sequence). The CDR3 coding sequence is TGTGCCAGCAGCTTGGGAAGTACAGCGGGCACGAACACCGGGGAGCTGTTTTTT. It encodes CASSLGSTAGTNTGELFF.

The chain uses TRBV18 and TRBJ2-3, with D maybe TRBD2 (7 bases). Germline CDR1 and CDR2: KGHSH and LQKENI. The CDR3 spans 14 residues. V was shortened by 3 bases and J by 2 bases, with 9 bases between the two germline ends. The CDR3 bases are TGTGCCAGCTCACCTGCGGGGGCCACAGATACGCAGTATTTT. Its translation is CASSPAGATDTQYF.

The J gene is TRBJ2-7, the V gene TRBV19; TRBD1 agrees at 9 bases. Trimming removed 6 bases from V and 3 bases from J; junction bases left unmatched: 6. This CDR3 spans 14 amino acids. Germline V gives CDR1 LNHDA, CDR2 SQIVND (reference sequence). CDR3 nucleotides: TGTGCCAGTAGGGCCCAGGGACAGGGCTACGAGCAGTACTTC. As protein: CASRAQGQGYEQYF.

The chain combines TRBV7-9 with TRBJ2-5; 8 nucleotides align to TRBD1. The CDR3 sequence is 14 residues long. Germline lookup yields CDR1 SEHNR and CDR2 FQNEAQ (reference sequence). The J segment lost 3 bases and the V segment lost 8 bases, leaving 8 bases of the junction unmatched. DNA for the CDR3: TGTGCCAGCCGGCCAGGGGGCAAGGAAGAGACCCAGTACTTC. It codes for CASRPGGKEETQYF.

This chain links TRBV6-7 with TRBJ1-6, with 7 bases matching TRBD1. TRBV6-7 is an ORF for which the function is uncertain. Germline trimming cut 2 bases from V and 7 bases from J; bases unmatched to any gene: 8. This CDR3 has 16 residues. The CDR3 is CASSYQTGTENSPLHF. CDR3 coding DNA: TGTGCCAGCAGTTACCAGACCGGGACAGAGAATTCACCCCTCCACTTT.

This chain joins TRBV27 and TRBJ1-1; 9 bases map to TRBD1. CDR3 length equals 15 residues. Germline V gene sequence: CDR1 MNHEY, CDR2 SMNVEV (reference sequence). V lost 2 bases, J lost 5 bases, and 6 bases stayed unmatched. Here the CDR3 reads CASSLQTGGATEAFF. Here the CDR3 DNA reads TGTGCCAGCAGTTTACAAACAGGGGGCGCGACTGAAGCTTTCTTT.

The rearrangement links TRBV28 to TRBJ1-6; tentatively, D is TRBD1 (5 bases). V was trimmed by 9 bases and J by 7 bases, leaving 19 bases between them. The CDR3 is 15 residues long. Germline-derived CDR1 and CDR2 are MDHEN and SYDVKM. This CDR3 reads CARDRLGGTNSPLHF. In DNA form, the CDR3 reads TGTGCCAGGGATCGATTGGGGGGGACGAATTCACCCCTCCACTTT.

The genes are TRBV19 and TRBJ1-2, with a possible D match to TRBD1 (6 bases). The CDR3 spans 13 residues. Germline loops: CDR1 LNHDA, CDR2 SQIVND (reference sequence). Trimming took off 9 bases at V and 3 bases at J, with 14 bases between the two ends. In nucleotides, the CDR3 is TGTGCCAGCAGGGACACCACTTACTATGGCTACACCTTC. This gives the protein CASRDTTYYGYTF.

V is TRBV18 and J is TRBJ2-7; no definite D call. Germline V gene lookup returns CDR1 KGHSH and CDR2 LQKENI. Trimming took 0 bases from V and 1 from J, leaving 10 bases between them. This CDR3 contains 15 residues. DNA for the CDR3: TGTGCCAGCTCACCACCCCCAGGCGCTTCCTACGAGCAGTACTTC. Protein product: CASSPPPGASYEQYF.

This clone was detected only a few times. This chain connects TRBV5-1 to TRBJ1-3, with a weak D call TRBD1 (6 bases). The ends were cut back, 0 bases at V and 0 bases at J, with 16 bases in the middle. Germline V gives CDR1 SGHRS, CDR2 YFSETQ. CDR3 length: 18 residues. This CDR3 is CASSLEGGGPDSGNTIYF. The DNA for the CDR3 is TGCGCCAGCAGCTTGGAGGGTGGGGGCCCCGACTCTGGAAACACCATATATTTT.

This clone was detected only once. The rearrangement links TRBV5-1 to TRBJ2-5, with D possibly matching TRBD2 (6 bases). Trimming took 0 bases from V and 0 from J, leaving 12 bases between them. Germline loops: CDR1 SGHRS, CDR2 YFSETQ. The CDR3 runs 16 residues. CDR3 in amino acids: CASSLGTNPYQETQYF. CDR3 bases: TGCGCCAGCAGCTTGGGGACTAACCCGTACCAAGAGACCCAGTACTTC.

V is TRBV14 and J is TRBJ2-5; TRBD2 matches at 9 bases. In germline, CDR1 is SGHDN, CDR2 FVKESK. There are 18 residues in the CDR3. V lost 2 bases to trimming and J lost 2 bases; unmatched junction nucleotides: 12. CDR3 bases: TGTGCCAGCAGCCAACGCACCTTCAGCGGGGGGCGTCAAGAGACCCAGTACTTC. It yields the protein CASSQRTFSGGRQETQYF.

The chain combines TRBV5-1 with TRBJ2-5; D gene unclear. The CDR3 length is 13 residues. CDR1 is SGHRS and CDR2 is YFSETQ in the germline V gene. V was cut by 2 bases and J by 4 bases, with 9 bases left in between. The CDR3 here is CASSFGESETQYF. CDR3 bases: TGCGCCAGCAGCTTCGGAGAGTCAGAGACCCAGTACTTC.

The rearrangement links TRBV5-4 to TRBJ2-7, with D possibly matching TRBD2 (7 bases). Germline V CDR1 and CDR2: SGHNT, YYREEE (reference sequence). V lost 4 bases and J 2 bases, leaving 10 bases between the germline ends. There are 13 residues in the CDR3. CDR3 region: CASSRGGTYEQYF. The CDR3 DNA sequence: TGTGCCAGCAGCCGCGGGGGCACCTACGAGCAGTACTTC.

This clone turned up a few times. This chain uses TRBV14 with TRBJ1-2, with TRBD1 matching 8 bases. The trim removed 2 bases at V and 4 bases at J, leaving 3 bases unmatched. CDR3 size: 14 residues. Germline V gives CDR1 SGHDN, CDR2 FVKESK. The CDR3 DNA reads TGTGCCAGCAGCCAATACACAGGGGGCTATGGCTACACCTTC. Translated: CASSQYTGGYGYTF.